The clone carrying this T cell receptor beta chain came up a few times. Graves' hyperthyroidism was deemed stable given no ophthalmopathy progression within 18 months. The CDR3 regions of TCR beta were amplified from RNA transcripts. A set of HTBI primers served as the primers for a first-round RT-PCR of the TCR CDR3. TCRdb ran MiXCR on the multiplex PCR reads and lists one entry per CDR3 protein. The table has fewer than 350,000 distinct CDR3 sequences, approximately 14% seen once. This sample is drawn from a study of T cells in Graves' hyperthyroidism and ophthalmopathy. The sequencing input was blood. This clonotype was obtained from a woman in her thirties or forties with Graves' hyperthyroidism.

The CDR3 bases are TGTGCCAGCAGCCAAGTGACCGGACCACGGAACTATGGCTACACCTTC. Translated, it gives CASSQVTGPRNYGYTF. The chain employs TRBV14 and TRBJ1-2; D is undetermined. CDR3 size: 16 residues. V shed 1 base and J shed 2 bases, with 14 bases lying between them. Germline loops: CDR1 SGHDN, CDR2 FVKESK.